A single sample gave rise to the 32 T cell receptor beta chains below, sequenced in a study of identical twins (dated by TCRdb to about 2016). The library came from 5' RACE. The instrument given in TCRdb is Illumina HiSeq 2000. The public reads were reprocessed in TCRdb via fastp at Q25 and MiXCR, keeping in-frame beta chains. Rows are unified per CDR3 protein, each entry keeping the most common DNA and genes. Present in this sample are 450,000 to 500,000 distinct CDR3 sequences, over 11% of which were seen just once. The ten largest make up approximately 1% of the sample. These data were also reused for a study on yellow fever vaccine responses in identical twins.

The sequencing sample was made of CD4+ T cells sorted from blood. The receptors derive from a woman aged 18-29 years in good health.

This clonotype was observed a few times. The V gene is TRBV20-1, the J gene TRBJ2-3; the D call may be TRBD1 or TRBD2 (5 bases each). In germline, CDR1 is DFQATT, CDR2 SNEGSKA (reference sequence). This CDR3 has 13 amino acids. V gave up 7 bases and J gave up 3 bases, with 14 bases separating them. CDR3 region: CSERGAVTDTQYF. In nucleotides, the CDR3 is TGCAGTGAGAGGGGAGCGGTGACAGATACGCAGTATTTT.

This clonotype occurred many times. The chain uses TRBV27 and TRBJ2-7, with D tentatively TRBD1 or TRBD2 (5 bases each). V lost 6 bases to trimming and J lost 0 bases, with 12 bases between them. Germline assignment: CDR1 MNHEY and CDR2 SMNVEV (reference sequence). The CDR3 has 14 residues. CDR3 DNA sequence: TGTGCCAGCAGCTCTCCCGGGACCTCCTACGAGCAGTACTTC. Residues: CASSSPGTSYEQYF.

Ten or more counts support this clonotype. The CDR3 region is CASSFTNTIQGYTF. The CDR3 nucleotides are TGTGCCAGCAGTTTCACCAACACCATTCAGGGCTACACCTTC. The J gene is TRBJ1-2, the V gene TRBV12-3 or TRBV12-4; D is uncertain. This CDR3 spans 14 amino acids. The germline V and J ends were trimmed by 3 bases and 8 bases, with 16 bases remaining between them.

As regards this clonotype: A junction boundary mismatches the germline segment, possibly from a read error. The V and J genes are TRBV3-1 and TRBJ2-4; D call uncertain. Per germline, CDR1 LGHDT and CDR2 YNNKEL (reference sequence). There are 15 residues in the CDR3. The DNA for the CDR3 is TGTGCCAGCAGCCAAGATGTGGGGTGGGAAAACATTCAGCACTTC. It is translated as CASSQDVGWENIQHF.

The chain couples TRBV7-2 to TRBJ2-1; D ambiguous. The germline CDR1 and CDR2 sequences are SGHTA and FQGNSA. Trimming removed 5 bases at V and 9 bases at J, with 11 bases between. The length of the CDR3 is 12 residues. The CDR3 protein is CASSPPLSEQFF. The CDR3 nucleotides read TGTGCCAGCAGCCCCCCTTTGAGTGAGCAGTTCTTC.

The sample holds a few counts of this clonotype. The V gene is TRBV12-3 or TRBV12-4, the J gene TRBJ1-1; the D gene is possibly TRBD1 (5 bases). V lost 6 bases and J lost 3, with 14 bases in between. The CDR3 consists of 14 residues. The CDR3 region has the DNA TGTGCCAGCAGCTTTGACAGAGTATACACTGAAGCTTTCTTT. Its protein is CASSFDRVYTEAFF.

V and J are TRBV29-1 and TRBJ2-4, with 12 bases lining up with TRBD2. The CDR3 extends over 13 amino acids. Trimming at V came to 5 bases and at J to 7 bases, leaving 3 bases not matched to a gene. Germline CDR1 is SQVTM and CDR2 is ANQGSEA. The CDR3 loop reads CSVMGLAGNIQYF. In DNA form, the CDR3 reads TGCAGCGTTATGGGACTAGCGGGTAACATTCAGTACTTC.

The table lists this clonotype with many counts. The J gene is TRBJ2-5, the V gene TRBV27; D may match TRBD1 or TRBD2 (6 bases each). This CDR3 has 14 amino acids. The germline CDR1 and CDR2 sequences are MNHEY and SMNVEV (reference sequence). The ends were cut back, 6 bases at V and 4 bases at J, with 15 bases in the middle. This CDR3 reads CASSLRGAGETQYF. For the CDR3, the DNA is TGTGCCAGCAGCTTAAGGGGGGCCGGAGAGACCCAGTACTTC.

This clonotype has just a few counts. The chain employs TRBV24-1 and TRBJ2-1, with TRBD2 identical over 11 bases. Germline V lookup: CDR1 KGHDR, CDR2 SFDVKD. This CDR3 has 15 residues. V trimming: 6 bases; J trimming: 8 bases; junction bases outside the gene matches: 8. CDR3 sequence reads: CATSLTSGGLYEQFF. In DNA form, the CDR3 reads TGTGCCACCAGTCTAACTAGCGGGGGCCTCTATGAGCAGTTCTTC.

J is TRBJ2-4 and V is TRBV10-1; D ambiguous. CDR1 is WNHNN and CDR2 is SYGVQD in the germline V gene (reference sequence). CDR3 size: 9 residues. The V gene lost 7 bases and the J gene lost 7 bases, with 2 bases spanning the gap. In DNA, the CDR3 is TGCGCCAGCAAGAACATTCAGTACTTC. Translating gives CASKNIQYF.

This clonotype occurred a few times. CDR3: CASSLDRGDEQYF. CDR3 coding DNA: TGTGCCAGCAGCTTAGACCGGGGGGACGAGCAGTACTTC. The chain combines TRBV7-3 with TRBJ2-7; 7 bases match TRBD2. The germline CDR1 and CDR2 sequences are SGHTA and FQGTGA. The CDR3 sequence is 13 residues long. The ends lost 2 bases at V and 5 bases at J; junction bases unmatched: 3.

In this sample, this clonotype turned up a few times. V usage is TRBV19 and J usage is TRBJ2-4; D is undetermined. The V end was cut by 10 bases, the J end by 9 bases, with 16 bases between. Per the germline V gene, CDR1 is LNHDA and CDR2 is SQIVND (reference sequence). CDR3 length equals 12 residues. The CDR3 sequence is CATAPSTGIQYF. The CDR3 DNA follows: TGTGCCACCGCCCCGTCCACGGGCATTCAGTACTTC.

V and J are TRBV2 and TRBJ2-3; no clear D gene. The CDR3 covers 14 residues. The germline CDR1 and CDR2 sequences are SNHLY and FYNNEI. Trimming shortened V by 4 bases and J by 5 bases, and 13 bases separated the two germline ends. Here the CDR3 reads CASSGSPGRDTQYF. CDR3 DNA: TGTGCCAGCAGTGGATCCCCCGGGCGAGATACGCAGTATTTT.

This clonotype was observed many times. The chain joins TRBV7-6 to TRBJ1-5; tentatively, D is TRBD1 (5 bases). Germline CDR1 is SGHVS and CDR2 is FNYEAQ. V was clipped by 5 bases and J by 10 bases, with 12 bases between them. This CDR3 has 12 residues. DNA for the CDR3: TGTGCCAGCAGCGAGGGGTTAGGTCCCCAGCATTTT. It yields the protein CASSEGLGPQHF.

This chain links TRBV11-3 with TRBJ2-7, with 9 bases matching TRBD2. Germline lookup yields CDR1 SGHNT and CDR2 YENEEA. This CDR3 is built from 15 residues. V trimming: 1 base; J trimming: 5 bases; junction bases outside the gene matches: 6. The DNA of the CDR3 is TGTGCCAGCAGCTTAGTTAGCGGGAGTACCCACGAGCAGTACTTC. This encodes CASSLVSGSTHEQYF.

The CDR3 nucleotides read TGTGCCAGCAGCCTGGAACCCGGGGGCAAAGAGACCCAGTACTTC. Protein product: CASSLEPGGKETQYF. The chain uses TRBV5-4 and TRBJ2-5; TRBD1 or TRBD2 may be the D gene (6 bases each). Germline V gene data show CDR1 as SGHNT and CDR2 as YYREEE (reference sequence). The CDR3 spans 15 residues. The V gene lost 4 bases and the J gene lost 3 bases, with 16 bases spanning the gap. Looking up the rest from reference TRBV5-4 and TRBJ2-5 gives the full variable domain: ETGVTQSPTHLIKTRGQQVTLRCSSQSGHNTVSWYQQALGQGPQFIFQYYREEENGRGNFPPRFSGLQFPNYSSELNVNALELDDSALYLCASSLEPGGKETQYFGPGTRLLVL.

V gene TRBV7-2 combines with J gene TRBJ2-1, with 13 bases aligning to TRBD2. The CDR3 totals 15 residues. Per the germline V gene, CDR1 is SGHTA and CDR2 is FQGNSA. With 2 bases clipped from V and 15 bases from J, the junction kept 10 bases outside the gene matches. For the CDR3, the DNA is TGTGCCAGCAGCTTACGACTAGCGGGAGGCCCTACCCCGTTCTTC. Protein: CASSLRLAGGPTPFF.

J is TRBJ2-3 and V is TRBV7-9; D remains ambiguous. V lost 7 bases and J lost 2, with 10 bases in between. CDR1 SEHNR and CDR2 FQNEAQ come from the germline V gene (reference sequence). The CDR3 sequence is 13 residues long. The chain's CDR3 is CASIPLLTDTQYF. CDR3 sequence (DNA): TGTGCCAGCATTCCCCTCCTCACAGATACGCAGTATTTT.

This clonotype was seen only a few times. This chain joins TRBV20-1 and TRBJ1-2, with 7 bases matching TRBD1. J lost 3 bases, V lost 2 bases, and 3 bases had no gene match. Germline lookup yields CDR1 DFQATT and CDR2 SNEGSKA (reference sequence). The CDR3 has 13 residues. CDR3 sequence: CSARRGQDYGYTF. CDR3 bases: TGCAGTGCTAGAAGGGGGCAGGACTATGGCTACACCTTC.

The chain has TRBV5-1 and TRBJ2-3; D gene unclear. The V end lost 2 bases, the J end lost 7 bases, and 11 bases lay between the germline ends. The CDR3 spans 13 residues. CDR1 and CDR2 from the germline V gene are SGHRS and YFSETQ. CDR3 in DNA: TGCGCCAGCAGCTTTTCCGATAAAAATACGCAGTATTTT. Its protein is CASSFSDKNTQYF.

The chain uses TRBV29-1 and TRBJ2-3, with D tentatively TRBD2 (6 bases). The CDR3 is made up of 15 amino acids. Germline V lookup: CDR1 SQVTM, CDR2 ANQGSEA. The V gene lost 7 bases and the J gene lost 0 bases, with 17 bases spanning the gap. The CDR3 is CSALKPGLSTDTQYF. Here the CDR3 DNA reads TGCAGCGCTTTAAAACCGGGACTGAGCACAGATACGCAGTATTTT.

The chain has TRBV7-3 and TRBJ2-1; 11 bases are shared with TRBD2. The trim removed 5 bases at V and 8 bases at J, leaving 8 bases unmatched. The CDR3 covers 15 residues. Germline CDR1 and CDR2: SGHTA and FQGTGA. CDR3 residues: CASSISGGAWDEQFF. The CDR3 region has the DNA TGTGCCAGCAGCATTAGCGGGGGGGCCTGGGATGAGCAGTTCTTC.

This clonotype was observed a handful of times. The chain carries TRBV6-5 and TRBJ2-7; D may be TRBD1 (5 bases). CDR3 length: 16 residues. Trimming left V 0 bases short and J 0 bases short, with 12 bases between. Germline CDR1 is MNHEY and CDR2 is SVGAGI. The CDR3 DNA reads TGTGCCAGCAGTTACTCGGTGCCAGGGCGCTCCTACGAGCAGTACTTC. Amino acids: CASSYSVPGRSYEQYF.

This clonotype was counted ten times or more. The chain combines TRBV5-4 with TRBJ1-2; 7 bases are shared with TRBD1. Trimming removed 2 bases from V and 4 bases from J; junction bases left unmatched: 11. CDR3 length: 16 residues. Per the germline V gene, CDR1 is SGHNT and CDR2 is YYREEE (reference sequence). The CDR3 loop is CASSLQGHGPSYGYTF. The DNA for the CDR3 is TGTGCCAGCAGCTTACAGGGGCATGGCCCCTCCTATGGCTACACCTTC.

The chain is built from TRBV6-5 and TRBJ2-5, with D unclear. V lost 2 bases, J lost 3 bases, and 10 bases lay in between. The CDR3 contains 14 residues. Looked up from germline, CDR1 is MNHEY and CDR2 is SVGAGI. The CDR3 loop is CASSYISSEETQYF. Here the CDR3 DNA reads TGTGCCAGCAGTTACATTTCGTCCGAAGAGACCCAGTACTTC.

This chain links TRBV7-3 with TRBJ2-3; D is uncertain. Trimming took off 4 bases at V and 0 bases at J, with 8 bases between the two ends. CDR3 length: 14 residues. The germline CDR1 and CDR2 sequences are SGHTA and FQGTGA. As DNA, the CDR3 is TGTGCCAGCAGCTCCCGGAGCAGCACAGATACGCAGTATTTT. Translated, it gives CASSSRSSTDTQYF.

The chain links TRBV29-1 to TRBJ2-1; 9 positions agree with TRBD2. The V gene end was trimmed by 6 bases and the J gene end by 14 bases; junction bases not matched to a gene: 2. This CDR3 contains 9 residues. CDR1 and CDR2 from the germline V gene are SQVTM and ANQGSEA. CDR3 protein: CSVGGGEFF. DNA for the CDR3: TGCAGCGTCGGCGGGGGGGAGTTCTTC.

In this sample, this clonotype turned up a few times. The rearrangement joins TRBV20-1 to TRBJ2-7, with D tentatively TRBD2 (5 bases). The germline gives CDR1 DFQATT, CDR2 SNEGSKA (reference sequence). The CDR3 is made up of 11 amino acids. With 6 bases removed from V and 3 bases from J, the gap between germline ends came to 9 bases. CDR3: CSAGSLYEQYF. The CDR3 DNA reads as TGCAGTGCGGGGAGTCTCTACGAGCAGTACTTC.

In this sample, this clonotype turned up many times. The rearrangement links TRBV28 to TRBJ1-6, with 7 bases that match TRBD1. This CDR3 contains 15 residues. In germline, CDR1 is MDHEN, CDR2 SYDVKM. Trimming took 6 bases from V and 7 from J; bases not matched to a gene: 9. The CDR3 nucleotides are TGTGCCAGCAGCGCTCCGGGACAGATAAATTCACCCCTCCACTTT. It yields the protein CASSAPGQINSPLHF.

The gene calls are TRBV7-9 and TRBJ2-7, with TRBD2 matching 7 bases. The germline V gene has CDR1 SEHNR and CDR2 FQNEAQ (reference sequence). V lost 7 bases to trimming and J lost 4 bases; unmatched junction nucleotides: 10. The CDR3 is made up of 14 amino acids. CDR3 amino acids: CASTRREGLYEQYF. Here the CDR3 DNA reads TGTGCCAGCACGAGGAGGGAGGGCTTATACGAGCAGTACTTC. Supplemented by reference TRBV7-9 and TRBJ2-7, the full variable domain reads DTGVSQNPRHKITKRGQNVTFRCDPISEHNRLYWYRQTLGQGPEFLTYFQNEAQLEKSRLLSDRFSAERPKGSFSTLEIQRTEQGDSAMYLCASTRREGLYEQYFGPGTRLTVT.

Worth noting for this clonotype: The final CDR3 position lacks the conserved phenylalanine or tryptophan, pointing to a likely read error. The chain uses TRBV12-5 and TRBJ2-2, with 7 bases lining up with TRBD1. The CDR3 covers 12 residues. V lost 1 base, J lost 13 bases, and 3 bases stayed unmatched. Germline lookup yields CDR1 LGHNT and CDR2 FRNRAP. The CDR3 protein is CASGLGQGRLFL. Here the CDR3 DNA reads TGTGCTAGTGGTTTGGGACAGGGAAGGCTGTTTCTT.

The J gene is TRBJ2-1, the V gene TRBV20-1; the D gene is possibly TRBD1 (6 bases). The germline gives CDR1 DFQATT, CDR2 SNEGSKA (reference sequence). The V gene lost 3 bases and the J gene lost 2 bases, with 14 bases spanning the gap. This CDR3 is 15 amino acids long. The CDR3 protein is CSARVGQGPYNEQFF. CDR3 sequence (DNA): TGCAGTGCTAGGGTTGGCCAGGGGCCCTACAATGAGCAGTTCTTC.